This TCR beta chain was observed in a study of blood T cell repertoires in COVID-19. The method was immunoSEQ multiplex PCR; TCRdb's version includes in-frame clones alone and lacks a portion of them. The data show 310,000 or so clones, with 88% seen just once and approximately 4% held by the top ten. The junction had 3 bases not matched to a gene; V was cut back by 4 bases and J by 2 bases. This CDR3 has 13 residues. The germline V gene encodes CDR1 SGHKS and CDR2 YYEKEE (reference sequence). The sequenced material came from peripheral blood. This chain joins TRBV5-5 and TRBJ2-7; TRBD1 agrees at 7 bases. The receptor comes from a woman aged 50 to 65 with active or convalescent COVID-19. CDR3 sequence: CASSPGQTYEQYF. In nucleotides, the CDR3 is TGTGCCAGCAGCCCGGGACAGACCTACGAGCAGTACTTC. The full variable domain, with the rest looked up from reference TRBV5-5 and TRBJ2-7, is DAGVTQSPTHLIKTRGQQVTLRCSPISGHKSVSWYQQVLGQGPQFIFQYYEKEERGRGNFPDRFSARQFPNYSSELNVNALLLGDSALYLCASSPGQTYEQYFGPGTRLTVT.